These 3 T cell receptor beta chains were all obtained from the same sample, sequenced in a study of metastatic and nonmetastatic thyroid tumors. MiXCR re-clonotyped the PCR reads for TCRdb. The profile shows around 15,000 clones, approximately 23% of them singletons. All patients were treatment-naive before thyroid surgery. The source material was adjacent normal tissue. Receptors were obtained from a female donor with papillary thyroid cancer or a benign thyroid nodule (not recorded which). Some clones in this sample may be carry-over from other donors' samples.

This clone qualifies as medium-sized. The chain employs TRBV28 and TRBJ2-1; D possibly corresponds to TRBD2 (6 bases). This CDR3 comprises 14 residues. Deletions cut 6 bases from V and 1 base from J, with 10 bases between. CDR1 is MDHEN, CDR2 SYDVKM, per germline. The CDR3 bases are TGTGCCAGCAGACGGGACTTATCCTACAATGAGCAGTTCTTC. It encodes CASRRDLSYNEQFF.

The table lists this clone with many counts. V gene TRBV2 combines with J gene TRBJ2-3; TRBD2 matches at 13 bases. Germline V gene sequence: CDR1 SNHLY, CDR2 FYNNEI. J gave up 0 bases and V 4 bases, and 7 bases lay outside the gene matches. The CDR3 runs 18 residues. This chain's CDR3 is CASSGWTSGRLSTDTQYF. The CDR3, as DNA: TGTGCCAGCAGTGGATGGACTAGCGGGAGACTTAGCACAGATACGCAGTATTTT.

The rearrangement links TRBV28 to TRBJ1-2, with 10 bases lining up with TRBD1. With V trimmed by 2 bases and J by 8 bases, 8 bases remained unmatched. Germline CDR1 reads MDHEN; CDR2 reads SYDVKM. CDR3 length: 15 amino acids. CDR3 sequence (DNA): TGTGCCAGCAGTTTAGGGGGACAGGGGATAAGCGGCTACACCTTC. It translates to CASSLGGQGISGYTF.